The present T cell receptor (beta chain) was sequenced within a study of CD8+ T cells in alopecia areata. Extraction of RNA preceded its reverse transcription into cDNA, which served as the sequencing template. Measured with immunoSEQ multiplex PCR; TCRdb has only the in-frame clones, and not every one. The data show 170,000 or so clones, with 53% seen just once and more than 10% held by the top ten. The treatment: oral pan-JAK inhibitor, 5-10 mg twice daily. It was from alopecia areata patients that lesional scalp punch biopsies and peripheral blood were collected. From germline, CDR1 is SEHNR and CDR2 FQNEAQ (reference sequence). This CDR3 has 11 residues. Trimming removed 7 bases from V and 5 bases from J, with 5 bases in between.

Sequencing used CD8+ T cells sorted from blood, obtained at week 24, from a patient treated with tofacitinib. The chain links TRBV7-9 to TRBJ2-2; D uncertain. This clonotype was sampled from a human donor with alopecia areata. The chain's CDR3 is CASTVTGELFF. The CDR3 DNA sequence: TGTGCCAGCACCGTGACCGGGGAGCTGTTTTTT.